The source of this T cell receptor beta chain is a study of T cells in Graves' hyperthyroidism and ophthalmopathy. Overall study findings and caveats: Among thyroid clonotypes expanded above 0.001, most also appeared in blood.

The study included ophthalmopathy patients with Clinical Activity Score at least 3, NOSPECS grade at least 4 and duration under 3 months. Used for diagnoses were clinical symptoms, serum thyroxine and TRAb, thyroid ultrasound and orbital computed tomography. Using less than 12 ml of fresh peripheral blood, PBMCs were prepared. Regions amplified from RNA transcripts were the TCR beta CDR3 regions. RT-PCR in the first round (using the HTBI primer set) targeted the TCR CDR3. Using its own MiXCR run on the multiplex PCR reads, TCRdb lists one record per CDR3 protein. In the table there are more than 300,000 distinct CDR3 sequences, approximately 18% of which are singletons. Germline V gives CDR1 SGHAT, CDR2 FQNNGV. The CDR3 totals 14 residues. Trimming took off 0 bases at V and 0 bases at J, with 5 bases between the two ends. This clonotype came up many times. Its specificity is unknown.

The sample was blood. This chain joins TRBV11-2 and TRBJ1-1; D is undetermined. The clonotype originates from a man younger than 30 with Graves' ophthalmopathy. In nucleotides, the CDR3 is TGTGCCAGCAGCTTAGATCCACTGAACACTGAAGCTTTCTTT. Amino acids: CASSLDPLNTEAFF.